Reported below is one T cell receptor (beta chain). This specimen belongs to a study of blood T cells in healthy people across ages. It was with a sample-barcoded 5' primer and a J-beta primer mix that a second PCR of roughly 6 to 12 cycles was run. Each CDR3 protein gets one entry after TCRdb re-called the 5' RACE reads with MiXCR. The data contain hundreds of thousands of distinct CDR3 sequences, more than 25% of them singletons. Sequencing input: blood. This sequence originates from an elderly woman in good health.

The CDR3 DNA reads as TGTGCCAGCAGTTGGGGGGGGAGGACTGAAGCTTTCTTT. This translates into CASSWGGRTEAFF. The V and J genes are TRBV12-3 or TRBV12-4 and TRBJ1-1; tentatively, D is TRBD1 (5 bases). V was clipped by 4 bases and J by 5 bases, with 11 bases between them. There are 13 residues in the CDR3.